A selection of T cell receptor beta chains follows, all from one sample in a study of T cell repertoires in cytomegalovirus infection. TCRdb used MiXCR to reprocess the reads, holding one entry per CDR3 protein. The sample includes 100,000 to 150,000 distinct CDR3 sequences, more than 25% of them seen just once. The antigens for these receptors are not known. The source material was CD8+ T cells from cultured PBMCs, sampled from culture after CMV antigen stimulation. The receptor source for this set is a human donor in good health (CMV status not recorded). Some clones in this sample may be carry-over from other donors' samples. Both conserved end residues are part of each CDR3. Each record gives: V gene, D gene, CDR3 protein. The D gene is left open where the match is weak.

TRBV4-1 | - | CASSQYQSNYGYTF
TRBV4-2 | TRBD1 | CASSRSVGTGGKYTEAFF
TRBV6-1 | TRBD1 | CASSGDRDEQFF
TRBV5-6 | TRBD1 | CASSLADRGSGDEQYF
TRBV7-8 | - | CASSLVLLDTQYF
TRBV7-8 | - | CASSLARTMSGYTF
TRBV28 | TRBD1 | CASRPTRGRSQPQHF
TRBV6-2/TRBV6-3 | - | CASSYLVDNEQFF
TRBV20-1 | TRBD1 | CSADDRVVGNQPQHF
TRBV12-3/TRBV12-4 | - | CASSEFRDVEGSYGYTF
TRBV7-2 | TRBD1 | CASSLWLDREAFF
TRBV7-2 | - | CASSLGGFYEQFF
TRBV7-2 | - | CASSLAWLNTEAFF
TRBV7-2 | TRBD2 | CASSLAEWGLAGGVQFF
TRBV11-2 | TRBD2 | CASSSRTSGFSSYNEQFF
TRBV28 | - | CASSLQGTNEQFF
TRBV28 | TRBD1 | CASSPRTGSYEQYF